This T cell receptor beta chain was identified in a study of early T cells in non-severe SARS-CoV-2 infection. In the library, individual cDNA molecules carried attached unique molecular identifiers. TCRdb analysed the 5' RACE reads with MiXCR anew, one entry per CDR3 protein. The table has over 75,000 distinct CDR3 sequences, 14% to 15% seen once. Trimming left V 7 bases short and J 1 base short, with 16 bases between. CDR1 and CDR2 (germline): SQVTM, ANQGSEA. The CDR3 covers 14 residues. General study findings and limits: Matches to VDJdb favored anti-spike CD8 responses and missed private and CD4 specificities.

To note about this clonotype: Its target is unknown.

The material sequenced was whole blood. V and J are TRBV29-1 and TRBJ2-5, with a weak D call TRBD2 (6 bases). This sequence originates from an adult who was a healthcare worker with PCR-confirmed SARS-CoV-2 infection or an uninfected control (not recorded which). The CDR3 loop reads CSGAPSVSQETQYF. In DNA form, the CDR3 reads TGCAGCGGTGCCCCTAGCGTCAGCCAAGAGACCCAGTACTTC.